A single TCR beta chain is shown here with its context. V lost 3 bases, J lost 8 bases, and 11 bases lay in between. The CDR3 spans 13 residues. This entry is derived from a study of blood T cell repertoires in COVID-19. Looking at the study overall: Samples representing acute and convalescent COVID-19 were sourced from the United States, Italy and Spain. T cells, B-cell-depleted T cells, or PBMCs provided the cDNA or gDNA that served as material.

In the original processing: Reference gene primer amplification gave estimated nucleated cell counts. TCRdb keeps only in-frame clones here, not all; method: immunoSEQ multiplex PCR. D and trimming come from the DNA, and the V and J calls and clone size come from that table. Among about 100,000 clones listed, 70% to 80% were seen once. The rearrangement joins TRBV12-3 or TRBV12-4 to TRBJ2-1, with D possibly being TRBD1 (5 bases). This TCR came from a woman between 65 and 79 years old with acute or convalescent COVID-19. The specimen was peripheral blood. The CDR3 DNA follows: TGTGCCAGCAGTTTTCCAGGGTCGTATGAGCAGTTCTTC. Amino acids: CASSFPGSYEQFF.